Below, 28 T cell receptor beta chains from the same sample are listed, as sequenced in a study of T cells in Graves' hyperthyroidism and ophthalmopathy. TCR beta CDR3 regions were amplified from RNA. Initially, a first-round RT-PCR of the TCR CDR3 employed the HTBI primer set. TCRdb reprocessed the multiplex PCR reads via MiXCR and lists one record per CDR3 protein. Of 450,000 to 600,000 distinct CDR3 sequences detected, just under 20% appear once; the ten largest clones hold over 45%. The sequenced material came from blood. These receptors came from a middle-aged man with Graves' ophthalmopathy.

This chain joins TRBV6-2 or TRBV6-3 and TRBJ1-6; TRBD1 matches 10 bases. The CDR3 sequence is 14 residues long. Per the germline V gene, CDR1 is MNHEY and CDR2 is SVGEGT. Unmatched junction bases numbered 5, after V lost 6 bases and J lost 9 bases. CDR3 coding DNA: TGTGCCAGCAGCCCAGGACAGGGGGTTTCACCCCTCCACTTT. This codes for CASSPGQGVSPLHF.

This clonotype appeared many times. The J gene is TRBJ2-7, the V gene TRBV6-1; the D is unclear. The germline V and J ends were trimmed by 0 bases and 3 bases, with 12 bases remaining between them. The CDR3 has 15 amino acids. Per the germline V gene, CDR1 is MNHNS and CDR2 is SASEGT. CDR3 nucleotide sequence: TGTGCCAGCAGTGAAGCTGTACTGTCGGACTACGAGCAGTACTTC. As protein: CASSEAVLSDYEQYF.

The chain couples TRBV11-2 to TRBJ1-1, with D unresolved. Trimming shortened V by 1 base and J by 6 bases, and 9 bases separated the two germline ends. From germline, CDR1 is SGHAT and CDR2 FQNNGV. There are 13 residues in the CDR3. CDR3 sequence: CASSLGVMAEAFF. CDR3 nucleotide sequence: TGTGCCAGCAGCTTAGGGGTTATGGCTGAAGCTTTCTTT.

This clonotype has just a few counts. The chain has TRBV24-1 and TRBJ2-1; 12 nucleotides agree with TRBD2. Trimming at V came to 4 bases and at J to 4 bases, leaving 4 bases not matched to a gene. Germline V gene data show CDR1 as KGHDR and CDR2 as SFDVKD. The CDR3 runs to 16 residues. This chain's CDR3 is CATSDPLAGGYNEQFF. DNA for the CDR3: TGTGCCACCAGTGACCCACTAGCGGGAGGTTACAATGAGCAGTTCTTC.

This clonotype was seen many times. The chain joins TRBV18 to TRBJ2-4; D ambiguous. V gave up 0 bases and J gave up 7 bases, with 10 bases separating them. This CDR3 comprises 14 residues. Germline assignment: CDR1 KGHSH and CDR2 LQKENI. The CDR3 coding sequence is TGTGCCAGCTCACCACCTTCGGACCAGAACATTCAGTACTTC. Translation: CASSPPSDQNIQYF.

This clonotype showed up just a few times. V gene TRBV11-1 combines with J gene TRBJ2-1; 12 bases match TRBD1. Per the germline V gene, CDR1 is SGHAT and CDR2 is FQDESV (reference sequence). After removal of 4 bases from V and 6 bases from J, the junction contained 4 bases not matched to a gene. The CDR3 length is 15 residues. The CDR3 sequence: CASSYRDRGPNEQFF. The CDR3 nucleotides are TGTGCCAGCAGCTACCGGGACAGGGGGCCCAATGAGCAGTTCTTC.

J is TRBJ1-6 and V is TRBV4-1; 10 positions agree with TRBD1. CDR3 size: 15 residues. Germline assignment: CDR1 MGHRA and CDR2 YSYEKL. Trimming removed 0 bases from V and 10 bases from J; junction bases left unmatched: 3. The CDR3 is CASSQDRTGGSPLHF. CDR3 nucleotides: TGCGCCAGCAGCCAAGACCGGACAGGGGGATCACCCCTCCACTTT.

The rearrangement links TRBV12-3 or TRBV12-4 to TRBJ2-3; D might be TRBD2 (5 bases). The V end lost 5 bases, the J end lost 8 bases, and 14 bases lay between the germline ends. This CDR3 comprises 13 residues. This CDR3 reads CASSTRLSGTQYF. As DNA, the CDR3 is TGTGCCAGCAGTACTAGATTGTCAGGTACGCAGTATTTT.

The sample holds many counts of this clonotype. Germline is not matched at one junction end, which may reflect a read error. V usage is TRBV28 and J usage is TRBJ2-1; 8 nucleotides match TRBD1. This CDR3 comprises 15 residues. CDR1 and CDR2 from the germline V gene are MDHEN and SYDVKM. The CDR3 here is CASSLRQGSYNEQFF. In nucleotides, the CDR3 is TGCGCCAGCAGCCTCCGACAGGGGTCCTACAATGAGCAGTTCTTC.

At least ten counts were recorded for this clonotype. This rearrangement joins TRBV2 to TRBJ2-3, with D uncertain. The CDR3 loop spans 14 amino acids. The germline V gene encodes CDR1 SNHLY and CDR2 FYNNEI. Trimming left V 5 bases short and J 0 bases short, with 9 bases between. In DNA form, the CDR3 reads TGTGCCAGCAGTTTGGAACTGAGCACAGATACGCAGTATTTT. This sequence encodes CASSLELSTDTQYF.

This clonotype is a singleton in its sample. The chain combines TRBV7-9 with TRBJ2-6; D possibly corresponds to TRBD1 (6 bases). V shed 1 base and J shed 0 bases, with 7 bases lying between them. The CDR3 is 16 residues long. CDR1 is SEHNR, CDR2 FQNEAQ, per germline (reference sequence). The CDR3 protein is CASSLGDTSGANVLTF. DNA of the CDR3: TGTGCCAGCAGCTTAGGGGACACCTCTGGGGCCAACGTCCTGACTTTC.

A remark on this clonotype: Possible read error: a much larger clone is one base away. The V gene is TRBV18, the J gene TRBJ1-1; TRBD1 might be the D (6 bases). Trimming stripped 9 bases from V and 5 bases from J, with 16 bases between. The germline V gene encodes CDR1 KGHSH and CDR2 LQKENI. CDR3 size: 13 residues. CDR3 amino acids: CASANREDTEAFF. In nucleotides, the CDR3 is TGTGCCAGTGCGAACAGGGAGGATACTGAAGCTTTCTTT. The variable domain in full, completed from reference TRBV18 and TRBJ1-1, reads NAGVMQNPRHLVRRRGQEARLRCSPMKGHSHVYWYRQLPEEGLKFMVYLQKENIIDESGMPKERFSAEFPKEGPSILRIQQVVRGDSAAYFCASANREDTEAFFGQGTRLTVV.

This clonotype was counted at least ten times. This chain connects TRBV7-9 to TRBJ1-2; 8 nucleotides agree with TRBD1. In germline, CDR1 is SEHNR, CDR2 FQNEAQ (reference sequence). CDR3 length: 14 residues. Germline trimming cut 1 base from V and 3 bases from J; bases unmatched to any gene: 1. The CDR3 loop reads CASSLETGDYGYTF. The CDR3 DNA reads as TGTGCCAGCAGCTTAGAGACAGGGGACTATGGCTACACCTTC.

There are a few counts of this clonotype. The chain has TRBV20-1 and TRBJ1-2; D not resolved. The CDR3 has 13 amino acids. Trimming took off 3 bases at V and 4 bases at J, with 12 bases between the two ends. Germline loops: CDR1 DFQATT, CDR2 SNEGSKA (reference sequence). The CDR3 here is CSASLPSPYGYTF. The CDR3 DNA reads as TGCAGTGCTAGCTTACCCAGTCCCTATGGCTACACCTTC.

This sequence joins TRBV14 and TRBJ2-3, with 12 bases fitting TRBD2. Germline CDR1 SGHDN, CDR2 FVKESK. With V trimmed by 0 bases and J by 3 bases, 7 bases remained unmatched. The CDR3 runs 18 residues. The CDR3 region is CASSQEGPLAGGTDTQYF. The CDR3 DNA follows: TGTGCCAGCAGCCAAGAGGGACCACTAGCGGGAGGAACAGATACGCAGTATTTT.

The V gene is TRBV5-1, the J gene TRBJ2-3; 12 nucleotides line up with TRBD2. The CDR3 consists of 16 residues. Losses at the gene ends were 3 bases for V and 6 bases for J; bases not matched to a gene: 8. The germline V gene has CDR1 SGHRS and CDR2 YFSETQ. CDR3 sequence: CASSSPSGRAIDTQYF. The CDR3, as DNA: TGCGCCAGCAGCTCTCCTAGCGGGAGGGCCATTGATACGCAGTATTTT. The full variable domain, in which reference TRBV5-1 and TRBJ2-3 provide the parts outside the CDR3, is KAGVTQTPRYLIKTRGQQVTLSCSPISGHRSVSWYQQTPGQGLQFLFEYFSETQRNKGNFPGRFSGRQFSNSRSEMNVSTLELGDSALYLCASSSPSGRAIDTQYFGPGTRLTVL.

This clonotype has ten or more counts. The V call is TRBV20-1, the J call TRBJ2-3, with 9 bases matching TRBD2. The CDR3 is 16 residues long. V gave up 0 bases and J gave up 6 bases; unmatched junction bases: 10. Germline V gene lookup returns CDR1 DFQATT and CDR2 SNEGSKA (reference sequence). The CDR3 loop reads CSARDPGLALGDTQYF. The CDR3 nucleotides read TGCAGTGCTAGAGATCCGGGACTAGCTCTGGGTGATACGCAGTATTTT.

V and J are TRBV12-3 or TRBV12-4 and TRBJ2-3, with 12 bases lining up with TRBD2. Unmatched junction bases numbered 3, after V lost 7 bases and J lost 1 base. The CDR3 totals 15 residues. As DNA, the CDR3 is TGTGCCAGCACCCCTAGCGGGAGGGGCACAGATACGCAGTATTTT. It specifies CASTPSGRGTDTQYF.

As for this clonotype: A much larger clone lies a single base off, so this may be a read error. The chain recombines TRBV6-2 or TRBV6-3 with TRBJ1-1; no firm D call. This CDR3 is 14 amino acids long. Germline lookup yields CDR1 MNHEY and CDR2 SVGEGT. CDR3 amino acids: CASTPLSGYTETFF. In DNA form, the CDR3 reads TGTGCCAGCACCCCATTATCTGGTTACACTGAAACTTTCTTT.

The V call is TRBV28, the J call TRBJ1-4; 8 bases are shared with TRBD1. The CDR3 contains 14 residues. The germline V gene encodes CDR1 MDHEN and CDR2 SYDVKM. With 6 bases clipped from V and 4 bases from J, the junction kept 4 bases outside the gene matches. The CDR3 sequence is CASSLTGVNEKLFF. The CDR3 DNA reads TGTGCCAGCAGCCTGACAGGGGTTAATGAAAAACTGTTTTTT. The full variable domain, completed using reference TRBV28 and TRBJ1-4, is DVKVTQSSRYLVKRTGEKVFLECVQDMDHENMFWYRQDPGLGLRLIYFSYDVKMKEKGDIPEGYSVSREKKERFSLILESASTNQTSMYLCASSLTGVNEKLFFGSGTQLSVL.

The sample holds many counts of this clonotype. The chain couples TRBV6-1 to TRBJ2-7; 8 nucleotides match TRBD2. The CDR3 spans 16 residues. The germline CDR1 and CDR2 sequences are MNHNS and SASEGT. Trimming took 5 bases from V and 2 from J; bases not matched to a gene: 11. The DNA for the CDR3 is TGTGCCAGCAGTCCCCCACAGCGGGGGAGCACCTACGAGCAGTACTTC. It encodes CASSPPQRGSTYEQYF.

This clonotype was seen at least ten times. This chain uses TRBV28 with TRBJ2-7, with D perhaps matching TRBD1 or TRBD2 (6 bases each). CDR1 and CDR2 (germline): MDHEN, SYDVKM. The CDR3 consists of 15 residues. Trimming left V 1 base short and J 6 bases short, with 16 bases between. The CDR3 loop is CASSLFQTQGGEQYF. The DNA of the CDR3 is TGTGCCAGCAGTTTATTCCAAACACAGGGAGGCGAGCAGTACTTC.

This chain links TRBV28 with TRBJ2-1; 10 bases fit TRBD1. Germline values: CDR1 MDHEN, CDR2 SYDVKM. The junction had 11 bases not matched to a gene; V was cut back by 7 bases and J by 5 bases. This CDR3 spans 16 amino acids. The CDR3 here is CASTPFRDRGHNEQFF. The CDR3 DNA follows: TGTGCCAGCACACCATTCCGGGACAGGGGTCACAATGAGCAGTTCTTC.

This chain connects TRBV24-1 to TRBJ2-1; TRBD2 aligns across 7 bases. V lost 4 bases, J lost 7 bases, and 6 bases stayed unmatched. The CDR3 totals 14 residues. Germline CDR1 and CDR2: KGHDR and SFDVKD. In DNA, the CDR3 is TGTGCCACCAGTGACTCGGGACTAATTAATGAGCAGTTCTTC. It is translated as CATSDSGLINEQFF.

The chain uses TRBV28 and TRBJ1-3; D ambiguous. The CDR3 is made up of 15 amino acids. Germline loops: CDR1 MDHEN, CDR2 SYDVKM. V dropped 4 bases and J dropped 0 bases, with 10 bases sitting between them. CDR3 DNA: TGTGCCAGCAGTTATGCCCCCGTCTCTGGAAACACCATATATTTT. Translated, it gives CASSYAPVSGNTIYF.

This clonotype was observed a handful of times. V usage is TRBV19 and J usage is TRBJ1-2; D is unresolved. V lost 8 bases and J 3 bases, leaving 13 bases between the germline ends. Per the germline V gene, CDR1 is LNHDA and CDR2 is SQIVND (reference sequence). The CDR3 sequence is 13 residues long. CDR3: CASQATSDYGYTF. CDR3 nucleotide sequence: TGTGCCAGTCAGGCCACCTCAGACTATGGCTACACCTTC.

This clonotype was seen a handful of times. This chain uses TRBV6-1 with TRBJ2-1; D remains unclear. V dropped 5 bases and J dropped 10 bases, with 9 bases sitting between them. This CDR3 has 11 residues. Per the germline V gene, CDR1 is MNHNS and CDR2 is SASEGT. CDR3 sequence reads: CASSRGIEQFF. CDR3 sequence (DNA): TGTGCCAGCAGTCGCGGAATCGAGCAGTTCTTC.

CDR3 region: CASSEAGGGSDTQYF. CDR3 DNA: TGTGCCAGCAGTGAAGCGGGCGGGGGGTCAGATACGCAGTATTTT. The chain carries TRBV6-1 and TRBJ2-3, with 8 bases identical to TRBD2. This CDR3 region has 15 residues. The germline gives CDR1 MNHNS, CDR2 SASEGT. Trimming took 0 bases from V and 4 from J; bases not matched to a gene: 3.